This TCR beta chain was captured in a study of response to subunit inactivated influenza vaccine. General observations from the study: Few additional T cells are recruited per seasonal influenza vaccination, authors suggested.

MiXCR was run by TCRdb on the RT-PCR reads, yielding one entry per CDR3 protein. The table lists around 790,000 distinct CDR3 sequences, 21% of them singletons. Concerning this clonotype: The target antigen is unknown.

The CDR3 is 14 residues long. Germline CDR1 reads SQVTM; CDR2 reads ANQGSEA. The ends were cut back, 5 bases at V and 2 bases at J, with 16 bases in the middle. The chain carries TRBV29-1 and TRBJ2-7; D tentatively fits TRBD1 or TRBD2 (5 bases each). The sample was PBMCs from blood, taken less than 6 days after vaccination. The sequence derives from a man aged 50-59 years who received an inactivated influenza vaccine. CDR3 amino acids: CSVRDGSGAYEQYF. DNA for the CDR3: TGCAGCGTTAGGGACGGTAGTGGCGCCTACGAGCAGTACTTC.